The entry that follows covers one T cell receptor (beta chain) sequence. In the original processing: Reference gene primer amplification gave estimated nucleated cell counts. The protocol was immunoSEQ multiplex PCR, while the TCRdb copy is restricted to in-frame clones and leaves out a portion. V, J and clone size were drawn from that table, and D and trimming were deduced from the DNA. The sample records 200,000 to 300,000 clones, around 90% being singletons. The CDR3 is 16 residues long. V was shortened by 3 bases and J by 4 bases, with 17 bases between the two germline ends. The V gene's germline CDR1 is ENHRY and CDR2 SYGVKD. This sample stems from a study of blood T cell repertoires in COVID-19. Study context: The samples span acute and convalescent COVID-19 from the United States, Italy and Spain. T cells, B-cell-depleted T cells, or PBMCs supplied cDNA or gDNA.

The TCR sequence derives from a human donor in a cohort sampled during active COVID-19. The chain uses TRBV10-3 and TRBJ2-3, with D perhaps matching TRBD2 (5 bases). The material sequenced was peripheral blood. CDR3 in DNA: TGTGCCATCAGTGACGGACGGACTCCGAGCGCAGATACGCAGTATTTT. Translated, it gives CAISDGRTPSADTQYF.